The 15 T cell receptor beta chains below come from one sample, sequenced in a study of blood T cell repertoires in COVID-19. Method: immunoSEQ multiplex PCR; TCRdb's copy keeps in-frame clones and lacks some. Of 97,000 or so clones listed, about 80% were seen once; the top ten hold 4.1%. Sequencing was carried out using peripheral blood. The source of these receptors is a man in his sixties with acute or convalescent COVID-19.

V usage is TRBV11-3 and J usage is TRBJ1-1, with TRBD1 as a possible D gene (6 bases). V lost 5 bases to trimming and J lost 4 bases, with 14 bases between them. Germline V lookup: CDR1 SGHNT, CDR2 YENEEA. The CDR3 has 14 residues. The CDR3 is CASSAGESGTEAFF. In DNA form, the CDR3 reads TGTGCCAGCAGCGCAGGGGAAAGTGGCACTGAAGCTTTCTTT.

The CDR3 loop is CASSPGASDRRSYNEQFF. The CDR3 nucleotides read TGTGCCAGCAGCCCCGGAGCCTCGGACAGGCGTTCCTACAATGAGCAGTTCTTC. The chain joins TRBV11-3 to TRBJ2-1; TRBD1 matches 7 bases. The V gene end was trimmed by 5 bases and the J gene end by 1 base; junction bases not matched to a gene: 14. The CDR3 extends over 18 amino acids. Germline assignment: CDR1 SGHNT and CDR2 YENEEA.

The chain couples TRBV24-1 to TRBJ1-2, with 9 bases matching TRBD1. J was trimmed by 8 bases and V by 5 bases; bases with no gene match: 8. The germline gives CDR1 KGHDR, CDR2 SFDVKD. This CDR3 spans 14 amino acids. CDR3 region: CATSVTGGAGGYTF. CDR3 bases: TGTGCCACCAGTGTTACAGGGGGCGCAGGGGGCTACACCTTC.

The chain links TRBV5-1 to TRBJ1-4, with 10 bases fitting TRBD1. From germline, CDR1 is SGHRS and CDR2 YFSETQ. Unmatched junction bases numbered 1, after V lost 7 bases and J lost 7 bases. The CDR3 length is 12 residues. The CDR3 sequence: CASGDRGEKLFF. DNA for the CDR3: TGCGCCAGCGGGGACAGGGGTGAAAAACTGTTTTTT.

This clone was seen a single time. The genes are TRBV4-1 and TRBJ2-4; D uncertain. The CDR3 loop spans 15 amino acids. Trimming cost V 1 base and J 6 bases, with 13 bases left between them. Germline loops: CDR1 MGHRA, CDR2 YSYEKL. The CDR3 loop reads CASSQAKNPLNIQYF. DNA for the CDR3: TGCGCCAGCAGCCAAGCTAAGAATCCCCTAAACATTCAGTACTTC.

The V gene is TRBV18, the J gene TRBJ1-2, with D perhaps matching TRBD1 (5 bases). Germline assignment: CDR1 KGHSH and CDR2 LQKENI. Trimming took off 1 base at V and 2 bases at J, with 11 bases between the two ends. CDR3 length: 15 residues. The CDR3 DNA follows: TGTGCCAGCTCACCACAGCAGGGCAGGAACTATGGCTACACCTTC. This sequence encodes CASSPQQGRNYGYTF. Supplemented by reference TRBV18 and TRBJ1-2, the full variable domain reads NAGVMQNPRHLVRRRGQEARLRCSPMKGHSHVYWYRQLPEEGLKFMVYLQKENIIDESGMPKERFSAEFPKEGPSILRIQQVVRGDSAAYFCASSPQQGRNYGYTFGSGTRLTVV.

The chain recombines TRBV9 with TRBJ2-1; possibly TRBD2 for D (5 bases). The CDR3 is 16 residues long. Germline lookup yields CDR1 SGDLS and CDR2 YYNGEE. V dropped 4 bases and J dropped 8 bases, with 22 bases sitting between them. The CDR3 region has the DNA TGTGCCAGCAGCCTCGGTGGGATTTTCATTAGCGATGAGCAGTTCTTC. Translating gives CASSLGGIFISDEQFF.

The V gene is TRBV12-3 or TRBV12-4, the J gene TRBJ2-5; D is unresolved. This CDR3 has 13 amino acids. V gave up 3 bases and J gave up 3 bases, with 8 bases separating them. CDR3 region: CASSFLTEETQYF. Written as DNA, the CDR3 is TGTGCCAGCAGTTTCTTAACGGAAGAGACCCAGTACTTC.

This clone was detected only once. V and J are TRBV6-5 and TRBJ2-1, with 11 bases matching TRBD2. The CDR3 has 14 amino acids. V lost 2 bases and J lost 12; bases outside the gene matches: 6. Germline V gene lookup returns CDR1 MNHEY and CDR2 SVGAGI. CDR3 in amino acids: CASSYTSGRTPQFF. The DNA of the CDR3 is TGTGCCAGCAGTTACACTAGCGGGAGAACGCCGCAGTTCTTC.

Only one count was recorded for this clone. This chain joins TRBV7-2 and TRBJ2-3, with TRBD2 matching 9 bases. Trimming removed 2 bases from V and 2 bases from J; junction bases left unmatched: 11. This CDR3 is built from 18 residues. CDR1 is SGHTA, CDR2 FQGNSA, per germline. CDR3 nucleotides: TGTGCCAGCAGCTTACTCGCGGGAGGGCTGTCATACACAGATACGCAGTATTTT. Translation gives CASSLLAGGLSYTDTQYF. The variable domain in full, with the rest retrieved from reference TRBV7-2 and TRBJ2-3, is GAGVSQSPSNKVTEKGKDVELRCDPISGHTALYWYRQSLGQGLEFLIYFQGNSAPDKSGLPSDRFSAERTGGSVSTLTIQRTQQEDSAVYLCASSLLAGGLSYTDTQYFGPGTRLTVL.

This clone was counted only a few times. The DNA of the CDR3 is TGTGCCAGCAGCTACAGGGGTGCGAACACTGAAGCTTTCTTT. It specifies CASSYRGANTEAFF. The chain joins TRBV11-2 to TRBJ1-1; 7 bases align to TRBD1. CDR1 is SGHAT, CDR2 FQNNGV, per germline. The CDR3 runs to 14 residues. The trim removed 4 bases at V and 1 base at J, leaving 3 bases unmatched.

The chain has TRBV10-3 and TRBJ1-4; D perhaps matches TRBD1 (6 bases). Per germline, CDR1 ENHRY and CDR2 SYGVKD. Trimming took 10 bases from V and 3 from J, leaving 12 bases between them. The CDR3 sequence is 13 residues long. CDR3 loop: CATRDNSNEKLFF. CDR3 sequence (DNA): TGTGCCACCCGGGACAACTCTAATGAAAAACTGTTTTTT.

This chain uses TRBV5-1 with TRBJ1-1, with D perhaps TRBD1 (5 bases). Germline CDR1 reads SGHRS; CDR2 reads YFSETQ. This CDR3 has 13 residues. Trimming left V 4 bases short and J 7 bases short, with 14 bases between. CDR3 amino acids: CASSPDRVVEAFF. The CDR3 coding sequence is TGCGCCAGCAGCCCCGACAGAGTGGTTGAAGCTTTCTTT.

This CDR3 reads CASSHSPTNEKLFF. For the CDR3, the DNA is TGTGCCAGCAGTCACAGCCCAACTAATGAAAAACTGTTTTTT. The chain is built from TRBV6-5 and TRBJ1-4; D is uncertain. The CDR3 is 14 residues long. V lost 5 bases, J lost 0 bases, and 7 bases lay in between. Germline loops: CDR1 MNHEY, CDR2 SVGAGI.

This chain connects TRBV29-1 to TRBJ1-3, with D hard to call. Germline loops: CDR1 SQVTM, CDR2 ANQGSEA. CDR3 size: 13 residues. The ends were cut back, 1 base at V and 0 bases at J, with 4 bases in the middle. The CDR3, as DNA: TGCAGCGTTGAAGTCAGCTCTGGAAACACCATATATTTT. Its translation is CSVEVSSGNTIYF.